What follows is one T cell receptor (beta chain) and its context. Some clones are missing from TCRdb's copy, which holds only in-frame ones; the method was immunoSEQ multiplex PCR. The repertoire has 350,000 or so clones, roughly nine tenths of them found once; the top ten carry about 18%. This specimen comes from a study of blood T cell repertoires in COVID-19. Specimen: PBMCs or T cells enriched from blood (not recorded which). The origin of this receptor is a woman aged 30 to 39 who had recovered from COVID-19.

This CDR3 is CASSRGQGASGNTIYF. The CDR3 bases are TGTGCCAGCAGCAGGGGACAGGGAGCGTCTGGAAACACCATATATTTT. The chain is built from TRBV5-4 and TRBJ1-3; TRBD1 matches at 9 bases. The V gene end was trimmed by 4 bases and the J gene end by 1 base; junction bases not matched to a gene: 6. The CDR3 runs to 16 residues. CDR1 and CDR2 (germline): SGHNT, YYREEE (reference sequence).